Listed here are 25 T cell receptor beta chains from one sample, sequenced in a study of CD8+ T cells in alopecia areata. RNA, once extracted, was reverse transcribed into cDNA for use as the sequencing template. Here immunoSEQ multiplex PCR was the method, and the copy in TCRdb shows in-frame clones only, minus some. Seen here are 150,000 to 200,000 clones, 59% observed once, and the top ten hold under 15%. Sample: CD4+ T cells sorted from blood, taken at week 0. These receptors all come from a human donor with alopecia areata.

The V gene is TRBV4-2, the J gene TRBJ2-6; D gene ambiguous. The CDR3 consists of 16 residues. Germline V gene lookup returns CDR1 LGHNA and CDR2 YNFKEQ. V was shortened by 3 bases and J by 0 bases, with 9 bases between the two germline ends. DNA of the CDR3: TGTGCCAGCAGCCACCGGGTGAACTCTGGGGCCAACGTCCTGACTTTC. Translating gives CASSHRVNSGANVLTF.

The rearrangement joins TRBV11-2 to TRBJ2-3; D tentatively fits TRBD1 or TRBD2 (5 bases each). Germline CDR1 SGHAT, CDR2 FQNNGV. The CDR3 totals 14 residues. V was shortened by 1 base and J by 2 bases, with 7 bases between the two germline ends. CDR3 loop: CASSLGGNTDTQYF. CDR3 DNA sequence: TGTGCCAGCAGCTTAGGGGGGAACACAGATACGCAGTATTTT.

The table lists this clone with many counts. The chain joins TRBV7-9 to TRBJ1-1; 8 bases agree with TRBD1. The CDR3 consists of 13 residues. Germline V gene data show CDR1 as SEHNR and CDR2 as FQNEAQ (reference sequence). Trimming removed 7 bases from V and 7 bases from J; junction bases left unmatched: 8. The CDR3 sequence: CASTQFDRGEAFF. In DNA form, the CDR3 reads TGTGCCAGCACCCAATTCGACAGGGGTGAAGCTTTCTTT.

The chain uses TRBV30 and TRBJ1-2; 11 bases agree with TRBD1. CDR1 is GTSNPN and CDR2 is SVGIG in the germline V gene (reference sequence). V trimming: 4 bases; J trimming: 7 bases; junction bases outside the gene matches: 2. This CDR3 spans 12 amino acids. The CDR3: CAWKGTGGGYTF. In DNA form, the CDR3 reads TGTGCCTGGAAGGGGACAGGGGGTGGCTACACCTTC.

The rearrangement links TRBV5-6 to TRBJ2-7, with D uncertain. The CDR3 covers 15 residues. Trimming pared 4 bases from V and 4 bases from J, leaving 18 bases between. Germline-derived CDR1 and CDR2 are SGHDT and YYEEEE. The DNA for the CDR3 is TGTGCCAGCAGCCGACCCGGGCAGGAGACATACGAGCAGTACTTC. Translating gives CASSRPGQETYEQYF. The whole variable domain, filled in from reference TRBV5-6 and TRBJ2-7, reads DAGVTQSPTHLIKTRGQQVTLRCSPKSGHDTVSWYQQALGQGPQFIFQYYEEEERQRGNFPDRFSGHQFPNYSSELNVNALLLGDSALYLCASSRPGQETYEQYFGPGTRLTVT.

This sequence joins TRBV6-6 and TRBJ2-1; 8 bases match TRBD2. The CDR3 length is 16 residues. J gave up 8 bases and V 4 bases, and 13 bases lay outside the gene matches. Germline CDR1 is MNHNY and CDR2 is SVGAGI (reference sequence). The CDR3 is CASSSPRGGFPHEQFF. Here the CDR3 DNA reads TGTGCCAGCAGTTCCCCCCGGGGGGGGTTCCCTCATGAGCAGTTCTTC.

The chain carries TRBV15 and TRBJ1-1; TRBD1 matches 7 bases. In germline, CDR1 is LNHNV, CDR2 YYDKDF (reference sequence). The CDR3 extends over 14 amino acids. V was clipped by 0 bases and J by 7 bases; unmatched bases: 5. The CDR3 reads CATSRDGQALEAFF. The CDR3 DNA reads TGTGCCACCAGCAGAGACGGACAGGCTCTTGAAGCTTTCTTT.

The chain has TRBV15 and TRBJ1-4; D uncertain. This CDR3 spans 14 amino acids. Germline V gene sequence: CDR1 LNHNV, CDR2 YYDKDF (reference sequence). Deletions cut 9 bases from V and 5 bases from J, with 16 bases between. The chain's CDR3 is CATGFGRQNEKLFF. As DNA, the CDR3 is TGTGCCACAGGTTTCGGGCGACAAAATGAAAAACTGTTTTTT.

This clone was picked up a small number of times. This sample also contains other DNA sequences that code for the same CDR3. The CDR3 DNA is TGCAGCGTTGAAATGGGCTATGGCTACACCTTC. This sequence encodes CSVEMGYGYTF. The V gene is TRBV29-1, the J gene TRBJ1-2; D unclear. V was clipped by 2 bases and J by 4 bases, with 5 bases between them. Germline CDR1 and CDR2: SQVTM and ANQGSEA. This CDR3 has 11 amino acids.

This clone appeared a few times. The chain combines TRBV10-3 with TRBJ1-3; D gene uncertain. Germline values: CDR1 ENHRY, CDR2 SYGVKD. The CDR3 length is 14 residues. V dropped 3 bases and J dropped 0 bases, with 6 bases sitting between them. This CDR3 is CAISESTSGNTIYF. In DNA, the CDR3 is TGTGCCATCAGTGAATCCACCTCTGGAAACACCATATATTTT.

This clone was picked up a small number of times. This sequence joins TRBV25-1 and TRBJ2-3, with D tentatively TRBD1 (5 bases). This CDR3 contains 15 residues. The ends were cut back, 5 bases at V and 5 bases at J, with 17 bases in the middle. Germline assignment: CDR1 MGHDK and CDR2 SYGVNS. The CDR3 bases are TGTGCCAGCAGTCCGGACCCAGGGAAGGGAGATACGCAGTATTTT. This sequence encodes CASSPDPGKGDTQYF.

The chain employs TRBV2 and TRBJ2-7; TRBD2 matches at 13 bases. The CDR3 sequence is 15 residues long. Germline-derived CDR1 and CDR2 are SNHLY and FYNNEI. Losses at the gene ends were 6 bases for V and 2 bases for J; bases not matched to a gene: 4. Written as DNA, the CDR3 is TGTGCCAGCAGGACTAGCGGGGGGAACACCTACGAGCAGTACTTC. This encodes CASRTSGGNTYEQYF. Variable domain in full (rest from reference TRBV2 and TRBJ2-7): EPEVTQTPSHQVTQMGQEVILRCVPISNHLYFYWYRQILGQKVEFLVSFYNNEISEKSEIFDDQFSVERPDGSNFTLKIRSTKLEDSAMYFCASRTSGGNTYEQYFGPGTRLTVT.

CDR3 coding DNA: TGCGCCAGCAGCCGCGACAGAGATCAGCCCCAGCATTTT. Protein product: CASSRDRDQPQHF. The chain has TRBV4-3 and TRBJ1-5, with D possibly matching TRBD1 (5 bases). Germline V gives CDR1 LGHNA, CDR2 YSLEER. This CDR3 is built from 13 residues. The V gene lost 4 bases and the J gene lost 5 bases, with 9 bases spanning the gap.

This clone appeared a few times. The CDR3 nucleotides are TGCAGCGTGTCCACGGGGAAGAACACTGAAGCTTTCTTT. Encoded protein: CSVSTGKNTEAFF. The V call is TRBV29-1, the J call TRBJ1-1; D gene unclear. The germline V gene has CDR1 SQVTM and CDR2 ANQGSEA. The V end was cut by 6 bases, the J end by 1 base, with 12 bases between. CDR3 length: 13 amino acids.

The J gene is TRBJ2-3, the V gene TRBV30; 7 bases align to TRBD1. CDR1 is GTSNPN and CDR2 is SVGIG in the germline V gene (reference sequence). The CDR3 has 13 residues. V lost 4 bases to trimming and J lost 2 bases; unmatched junction nucleotides: 3. The CDR3 bases are TGTGCCTGGACGGGACAGTCCACAGATACGCAGTATTTT. Residues: CAWTGQSTDTQYF.

This clone was recorded only once. Here the CDR3 reads CASSYPASGTYNEQFF. In nucleotides, the CDR3 is TGTGCCAGCAGTTATCCAGCTAGCGGGACTTACAATGAGCAGTTCTTC. The V and J genes are TRBV6-5 and TRBJ2-1; 9 nucleotides match TRBD2. The J segment lost 4 bases and the V segment lost 3 bases, leaving 7 bases of the junction unmatched. The CDR3 runs 16 residues. The V gene's germline CDR1 is MNHEY and CDR2 SVGAGI.

V is TRBV29-1 and J is TRBJ1-5; D remains unclear. This CDR3 is built from 13 residues. Per the germline V gene, CDR1 is SQVTM and CDR2 is ANQGSEA. Trimming took 4 bases from V and 0 from J, leaving 7 bases between them. For the CDR3, the DNA is TGCAGCGTTGGCAGCGTTAGCAATCAGCCCCAGCATTTT. Its protein product is CSVGSVSNQPQHF.

The chain links TRBV30 to TRBJ1-6; weak D call: TRBD1 (6 bases). The CDR3 has 15 amino acids. Trimming took off 4 bases at V and 0 bases at J, with 10 bases between the two ends. Looked up from germline, CDR1 is GTSNPN and CDR2 is SVGIG (reference sequence). The CDR3 region is CAWNRESSYNSPLHF. In DNA form, the CDR3 reads TGTGCCTGGAACAGGGAAAGCTCCTATAATTCACCCCTCCACTTT.

This clone was seen a few times. V usage is TRBV29-1 and J usage is TRBJ1-1; 8 nucleotides agree with TRBD1. CDR1 is SQVTM, CDR2 ANQGSEA, per germline. With V trimmed by 7 bases and J by 1 base, 20 bases remained unmatched. The CDR3 is 18 amino acids. CDR3 sequence reads: CSAPTPFKAGTGNTEAFF. The CDR3 region has the DNA TGCAGCGCCCCTACCCCATTCAAAGCCGGGACAGGGAACACTGAAGCTTTCTTT.

This clone came up once. The chain links TRBV29-1 to TRBJ1-2; perhaps TRBD1 as D (5 bases). Germline V gives CDR1 SQVTM, CDR2 ANQGSEA. The CDR3 is 12 amino acids. Trimming pared 6 bases from V and 2 bases from J, leaving 10 bases between. The CDR3 DNA reads as TGCAGCGTCCCAGGGACCAACTATGGCTACACCTTC. Translated, it gives CSVPGTNYGYTF.

This clone occurred a few times. The chain carries TRBV5-1 and TRBJ2-3; perhaps TRBD2 as D (6 bases). The V and J ends lost 0 bases and 1 base respectively, with 12 bases between them. The CDR3 is made up of 16 amino acids. Germline lookup yields CDR1 SGHRS and CDR2 YFSETQ. CDR3 DNA sequence: TGCGCCAGCAGCTTGGGCCGCGGGGCGGGCACAGATACGCAGTATTTT. This codes for CASSLGRGAGTDTQYF.

The chain couples TRBV6-5 to TRBJ2-1; D is unclear. Germline V gene data show CDR1 as MNHEY and CDR2 as SVGAGI. V was pared by 6 bases and J by 1 base, with 13 bases between. The CDR3 has 15 residues. The CDR3 is CASRFGAPSYNEQFF. Here the CDR3 DNA reads TGTGCCAGCAGGTTCGGAGCGCCATCCTACAATGAGCAGTTCTTC.

Turning to this clone: The sample carries other DNA sequences with the same CDR3. The chain carries TRBV20-1 and TRBJ2-7; D ambiguous. Per germline, CDR1 DFQATT and CDR2 SNEGSKA (reference sequence). V lost 3 bases and J 7 bases, leaving 10 bases between the germline ends. The CDR3 has 11 amino acids. The CDR3 bases are TGCAGTGCTAGTGTCTTATCGGAGCAGTACTTC. Protein: CSASVLSEQYF.

This clone was counted a single time. The chain combines TRBV29-1 with TRBJ2-5, with 8 bases aligning to TRBD1. This CDR3 has 14 residues. V lost 0 bases, J lost 3 bases, and 3 bases stayed unmatched. CDR1 SQVTM and CDR2 ANQGSEA come from the germline V gene. Written as DNA, the CDR3 is TGCAGCGTTGAAGATTGGACAGGGAAAGAGACCCAGTACTTC. It translates to CSVEDWTGKETQYF. Full variable domain (missing parts from reference TRBV29-1 and TRBJ2-5): SAVISQKPSRDICQRGTSLTIQCQVDSQVTMMFWYRQQPGQSLTLIATANQGSEATYESGFVIDKFPISRPNLTFSTLTVSNMSPEDSSIYLCSVEDWTGKETQYFGPGTRLLVL.

This CDR3 reads CSVEESPTTGNYGYTF. CDR3 in DNA: TGCAGCGTTGAAGAAAGCCCAACGACAGGGAACTATGGCTACACCTTC. The V call is TRBV29-1, the J call TRBJ1-2; 7 nucleotides agree with TRBD1. This CDR3 region has 16 residues. With 0 bases clipped from V and 2 bases from J, the junction kept 9 bases outside the gene matches. CDR1 is SQVTM and CDR2 is ANQGSEA in the germline V gene.